A selection of T cell receptor beta chains follows, all from one sample in a study of T cell clones after liver transplantation. The data were produced by immunoSEQ multiplex PCR, yet TCRdb's version contains in-frame clones alone and is incomplete. The top ten clones hold 0.99% of a sample with 95,000 to 110,000 clones, 80% to 85% of them seen once. This material consisted of CD4+ T cells from blood, taken before liver transplant. Receptors originate from a human donor who received a liver transplant. CDR3s include the opening cysteine and the closing phenylalanine or tryptophan. The D gene is left open where the match is weak. For some rows the clone size is stated as once, few or many, or as a class when expanded; others skip it.

>TRBJ2-5|.|TRBV5-4|.
CASSLGRTQETQYF
TGTGCCAGCAGCTTGGGCCGGACGCAGGAGACCCAGTACTTC
>TRBJ1-3|.|TRBV19|.
CARGERGGTGNTIYF
TGTGCCAGGGGGGAACGGGGAGGGACTGGAAACACCATATATTTT
>TRBJ1-1|.|TRBV5-1|.
CASGLNSLEAFF
TGCGCCAGCGGACTTAACTCTCTGGAAGCTTTCTTT
>TRBJ2-5|TRBD2|TRBV5-4|.
CASSLGTSGRASETQYF
TGTGCCAGCAGCTTGGGAACTAGCGGGAGGGCCTCAGAGACCCAGTACTTC
>TRBJ2-1|.|TRBV11-2|.
CASSSRPFLVQFF
TGTGCCAGCAGCTCTAGGCCCTTCCTGGTGCAGTTCTTC
>TRBJ1-2|.|TRBV5-1|.
CASSLASGTNYGYTF
TGCGCCAGCAGCTTGGCCTCCGGGACTAACTATGGCTACACCTTC
>TRBJ2-5|TRBD1|TRBV5-1|few
CASSTRTGVAETQYF
TGCGCCAGCAGCACGAGGACAGGGGTGGCAGAGACCCAGTACTTC
>TRBJ2-1|.|TRBV5-8|.
CASSLFRNERRGDNEQFF
TGTGCCAGCAGCTTGTTCCGTAACGAGCGGAGAGGGGACAATGAGCAGTTCTTC
>TRBJ1-1|.|TRBV15|.
CATSRDVGGRTEAFF
TGTGCCACCAGCAGAGATGTGGGGGGAAGAACTGAAGCTTTCTTT
>TRBJ2-7|.|TRBV7-2|.
CASSRSYEQYF
TGTGCCAGCAGTCGCTCCTACGAGCAGTACTTC
>TRBJ1-1|.|TRBV13|.
CASSLGLGGGDTEAFF
TGTGCCAGCAGCTTAGGCCTCGGGGGAGGGGACACTGAAGCTTTCTTT
>TRBJ2-1|TRBD2|TRBV6-1|.
CASSDLSTSGRGLSYNEQFF
TGTGCCAGCAGTGACCTCTCGACTAGCGGGAGAGGGTTGTCCTACAATGAGCAGTTCTTC
>TRBJ2-7|TRBD2|TRBV7-9|once
CASSFFSGGSYEQYF
TGTGCCAGCAGCTTTTTTAGCGGGGGATCCTACGAGCAGTACTTC
>TRBJ1-1|.|TRBV5-6|.
CASSPTLNTEAFF
TGTGCCAGCAGCCCGACCCTGAACACTGAAGCTTTCTTT
>TRBJ1-1|.|TRBV19|.
CASSSSGFGGNTEAFF
TGTGCCAGTAGTTCTTCTGGGTTTGGTGGGAACACTGAAGCTTTCTTT
>TRBJ1-2|TRBD1|TRBV9|.
CASSYDRGQRYGYTF
TGTGCCAGCAGTTATGACAGGGGGCAACGGTATGGCTACACCTTC
>TRBJ1-1|TRBD1|TRBV7-8|.
CASSRDSTEAFF
TGTGCCAGCAGCCGGGACAGCACTGAAGCTTTCTTT
>TRBJ2-1|.|TRBV4-1|few
CASSQASPPNEQFF
TGCGCCAGCAGCCAAGCCAGTCCCCCGAATGAGCAGTTCTTC
>TRBJ2-3|TRBD1|TRBV9|.
CASSVRVGQGVDTQYF
TGTGCCAGCAGCGTACGGGTGGGACAGGGAGTAGATACGCAGTATTTT
>TRBJ1-3|.|TRBV9|once
CASSVGSSGNTIYF
TGTGCCAGCAGCGTCGGGAGCTCTGGAAACACCATATATTTT
>TRBJ2-2|.|TRBV7-3|.
CASSTGQRTGELFF
TGTGCCAGCAGCACCGGACAACGCACCGGGGAGCTGTTTTTT
>TRBJ2-3|TRBD2|TRBV4-1|.
CASSQEGGLAGRDTQYF
TGCGCCAGCAGCCAAGAAGGGGGACTAGCGGGGAGGGATACGCAGTATTTT
>TRBJ2-2|TRBD2|TRBV4-2|.
CASSPGAGTSGRVNTGELFF
TGTGCCAGCAGCCCCGGGGCGGGGACTAGCGGGAGGGTTAACACCGGGGAGCTGTTTTTT
>TRBJ1-5|TRBD1|TRBV28|.
CASSWTGGTQPQHF
TGTGCCAGCAGCTGGACAGGGGGCACTCAGCCCCAGCATTTT
>TRBJ1-3|TRBD1|TRBV9|.
CASSEGTGTYSGNTIYF
TGTGCCAGCAGCGAGGGGACAGGGACTTACTCTGGAAACACCATATATTTT
>TRBJ1-6|.|TRBV7-8|.
CASRAGTDLPSPLHF
TGTGCCAGCAGAGCCGGGACGGACCTTCCGTCACCCCTCCACTTT
>TRBJ2-3|TRBD1|TRBV7-8|.
CATKGDRGPDTQYF
TGTGCCACTAAGGGGGACAGGGGACCAGATACGCAGTATTTT
>TRBJ2-2|.|TRBV5-1|.
CASSTGHSNTGELFF
TGCGCCAGCAGCACGGGACACTCGAACACCGGGGAGCTGTTTTTT
>TRBJ2-5|TRBD2|TRBV18|.
CASSPSPGLGRETQYF
TGTGCCAGCTCACCCAGTCCGGGACTAGGGAGAGAGACCCAGTACTTC
>TRBJ1-2|.|TRBV7-8|.
CASSSSSYTF
TGTGCCAGCAGCTCGAGCAGCTACACCTTC
>TRBJ1-2|.|TRBV7-2|few
CASSLMSSQRGNYGYTF
TGTGCCAGCAGCCTAATGAGCAGCCAACGGGGGAACTATGGCTACACCTTC
>TRBJ2-2|.|TRBV4-1|.
CASSDTPVGELFF
TGCGCCAGCAGCGACACCCCCGTCGGGGAGCTGTTTTTT
>TRBJ1-2|.|TRBV6-5|.
CASSYSRERAGSGYTF
TGTGCCAGCAGTTACTCCCGTGAAAGGGCGGGTAGTGGCTACACCTTC
>TRBJ2-1|.|TRBV27|once
CASSLRLADRSSYNEQFF
TGTGCCAGCAGTTTGAGGCTCGCCGACAGGAGCTCCTACAATGAGCAGTTCTTC
>TRBJ2-3|TRBD2|TRBV7-2|.
CASSLTTSGGVDTQYF
TGTGCCAGCAGCTTGACGACTAGCGGGGGGGTAGATACGCAGTATTTT
>TRBJ1-5|.|TRBV27|.
CASSLRESNQPQHF
TGTGCCAGCAGCCTCAGGGAAAGCAATCAGCCCCAGCATTTT
>TRBJ2-6|TRBD1|TRBV19|.
CASSLTGIRSGANVLTF
TGTGCCAGTAGCCTGACAGGGATCCGCTCTGGGGCCAACGTCCTGACTTTC